This T cell receptor beta chain was sequenced for a study of T cells in Graves' hyperthyroidism and ophthalmopathy. V was cut by 5 bases and J by 3 bases, with 5 bases left in between. Germline V gene sequence: CDR1 SGHAT, CDR2 FQNNGV. This CDR3 contains 13 residues. Lactation, pregnancy, other autoimmune disease or uncontrolled infection excluded patients. From RNA transcripts, TCR beta CDR3 regions were amplified. Initially, a first-round RT-PCR of the TCR CDR3 employed the HTBI primer set. TCRdb re-called the multiplex PCR reads through MiXCR, storing one row per CDR3 protein. The sample lists roughly 500,000 distinct CDR3 sequences; around 42% were seen once. Study results and caveats: Median prediction lead before ophthalmopathy onset was 5 to 7 months with the model. Among clonotypes expanded in thyroid above 0.001, most were also found in blood. The authors' 13 V-J model separated ophthalmopathy from stable hyperthyroidism.

Comment on this clonotype: Its antigen remains unknown.

The V call is TRBV11-2, the J call TRBJ1-6; D unresolved. Sequences were obtained from peripheral blood or thyroid tissue (not recorded which). The TCR sequence derives from an adult woman with Graves' disease, either hyperthyroidism or ophthalmopathy (not recorded which). Written as DNA, the CDR3 is TGTGCCAGCAGCGTGGACTATAATTCACCCCTCCACTTT. Protein sequence: CASSVDYNSPLHF. Supplemented by reference TRBV11-2 and TRBJ1-6, the full variable domain reads EAGVAQSPRYKIIEKRQSVAFWCNPISGHATLYWYQQILGQGPKLLIQFQNNGVVDDSQLPKDRFSAERLKGVDSTLKIQPAKLEDSAVYLCASSVDYNSPLHFGNGTRLTVT.